Listed below are T cell receptor beta chains from one sample, sequenced in a study of beta chain features in type 1 diabetes. Clones were sequenced by immunoSEQ multiplex PCR, and TCRdb holds only the in-frame ones, with some missing. This sample has about 650,000 clones, with roughly 12% found just once. The specimen sequenced was naive CD4+ T cells from blood. These receptors all come from a man aged 30-40 years with type 1 diabetes. Each CDR3 is given with its conserved first and last residue. Each record gives: J gene, clone size, D gene, V gene, CDR3 DNA, CDR3 protein. A D gene is named only where the DNA matches it firmly. Size is stated for part of the rows, as once, few or many counts, or as a class when the clone is expanded.

TRBJ2-3 few NA TRBV4-3 TGCGCCAGCAGCCAAGATTGGAGGAAGAGGGGACATGGGACAGATACGCAGTATTTT CASSQDWRKRGHGTDTQYF
TRBJ2-1 NA NA TRBV9 TGTGCCAGCAGCGTAGACGGGGGCTTGTCCTACAATGAGCAGTTCTTC CASSVDGGLSYNEQFF
TRBJ1-2 few NA TRBV7-9 TGTGCCAGCAGCTTAGACTCCTCAGGGAGCTATGGCTACACCTTC CASSLDSSGSYGYTF
TRBJ2-7 few NA TRBV9 TGTGCCAGCAGCCCTCAAGTAGCCCCGGGGCACGAGCAGTACTTC CASSPQVAPGHEQYF
TRBJ2-3 few TRBD1 TRBV5-5 TGTGCCAGCAGGCCTTCGAACAGGGGGCGTCGGTCAGATACGCAGTATTTT CASRPSNRGRRSDTQYF
TRBJ1-2 few NA TRBV30 TGTGCCTGGAGGGTTGAAGGGGTCTATGGCTACACCTTC CAWRVEGVYGYTF
TRBJ2-2 NA NA TRBV7-2 TGTGCCAGCAGCTTCGGGAACACCGGGGAGCTGTTTTTT CASSFGNTGELFF
TRBJ2-2 few TRBD2 TRBV12-5 TGTGCTAGTGGTGATTCGGGGGGCGGGGAGCTGTTTTTT CASGDSGGGELFF
TRBJ1-5 NA NA TRBV10-3 TGTGCCATCAGTGCCACAGGGACCAGCAATCAGCCCCAGCATTTT CAISATGTSNQPQHF
TRBJ2-2 NA NA TRBV9 TGTGCCAGCAGCGATCCGGGGGCGCTTTATAACACCGGGGAGCTGTTTTTT CASSDPGALYNTGELFF
TRBJ2-5 NA NA TRBV6-6 TGTGCCAGCAGTTACTCCCGGAAAGAGACCCAGTACTTC CASSYSRKETQYF
TRBJ2-5 few NA TRBV19 TGTGCCAGTAGTATTCAGGTAGAAGAGACCCAGTACTTC CASSIQVEETQYF
TRBJ1-1 NA NA TRBV18 TGTGCCAGCATGGACAAGATGAACACTGAAGCTTTCTTT CASMDKMNTEAFF
TRBJ2-1 few NA TRBV18 TGTGCCAGCTCAGATGGGGACCGCTCCTACAATGAGCAGTTCTTC CASSDGDRSYNEQFF
TRBJ2-1 few TRBD2 TRBV11-1 TGTGCCAGCTTAGCGGGGGGACCCTACAATGAGCAGTTCTTC CASLAGGPYNEQFF
TRBJ2-6 NA TRBD1 TRBV19 TGTGCCAGTAGCTCCCGACAGGGGGTCGGCTCTGGGGCCAACGTCCTGACTTTC CASSSRQGVGSGANVLTF
TRBJ2-3 NA NA TRBV7-2 TGTGCCAGCAGCCCCCCTGAGGGGGGGAGCACAGATACGCAGTATTTT CASSPPEGGSTDTQYF
TRBJ2-5 few NA TRBV7-2 TGTGCCAGCAGCCTCAGCTACCAAGAGACCCAGTACTTC CASSLSYQETQYF
TRBJ2-1 few TRBD1 TRBV9 TGTGCCAGCAGCGGCCAGCGAGACAGGGGCTACAATGAGCAGTTCTTC CASSGQRDRGYNEQFF
TRBJ1-5 few NA TRBV6-1 TGTGCCAGCACAGACACGGGTCATCAGCCCCAGCATTTT CASTDTGHQPQHF
TRBJ1-1 few TRBD1 TRBV19 TGTGCCAGTAGTACCTGGACAGGGTTCATGAACACTGAAGCTTTCTTT CASSTWTGFMNTEAFF
TRBJ1-2 NA NA TRBV4-3 TGCGCCAGCAGCCAAGAGGGCAGGGGAAGCGGCTACACCTTC CASSQEGRGSGYTF
TRBJ2-6 NA NA TRBV18 TGTGCCAGCTCACCGGGGAATCCGTCCTCTGGGGCCAACGTCCTGACTTTC CASSPGNPSSGANVLTF
TRBJ1-5 NA TRBD1 TRBV19 TGTGCCAGTAACACCCTCGACAGGGCGAATCAGCCCCAGCATTTT CASNTLDRANQPQHF
TRBJ2-1 NA TRBD1 TRBV10-1 TGCGCCAGCAGTTCCGGGACAGGGTTCGGTGAGCAGTTCTTC CASSSGTGFGEQFF
TRBJ1-6 NA NA TRBV4-2 TGTGCCAGCAGCCATCCTCGGAATTCACCCCTCCACTTT CASSHPRNSPLHF
TRBJ2-1 NA NA TRBV6-5 TGTGCCAGCAGTTACTCGGGGCGGGCCTACAATGAGCAGTTCTTC CASSYSGRAYNEQFF
TRBJ1-2 few NA TRBV9 TGTGCCAGCAGCGACCCTTACAGCGTCGATGGCTACACCTTC CASSDPYSVDGYTF
TRBJ2-1 few TRBD1 TRBV9 TGTGCCAGCAGCCCAACGACAGGGTCCTACAATGAGCAGTTCTTC CASSPTTGSYNEQFF
TRBJ2-7 NA TRBD1 TRBV28 TGTGCCAGCAGTGGGGCGGGACAGGGGGCGTACGAGCAGTACTTC CASSGAGQGAYEQYF
TRBJ1-1 few TRBD1 TRBV29-1 TGCAGCGTCGCCGGACAGGGAGGGACTGAAGCTTTCTTT CSVAGQGGTEAFF
TRBJ1-2 few NA TRBV28 TGTGCCAGCAGTTTCCACTATGGCTACACCTTC CASSFHYGYTF
TRBJ1-2 NA NA TRBV30 TGTGCCTGGAGTGCGGGGTATGGCTACACCTTC CAWSAGYGYTF
TRBJ1-2 NA TRBD1 TRBV5-4 TGTGCCAGCAGCCCGCGACAGGGGACCTATGGCTACACCTTC CASSPRQGTYGYTF
TRBJ1-2 NA NA TRBV4-2 TGTGCCAGCAGCCAAGATATGCGGGGGCGCCGAGGTGGCTACACCTTC CASSQDMRGRRGGYTF
TRBJ2-7 NA NA TRBV5-4 TGTGCCAGCAGCTTGGACAGGGCTGATCGCGAGCAGTACTTC CASSLDRADREQYF
TRBJ1-2 few TRBD1 TRBV11-1 TGTGCCAGCAGCCTCCGGACAGGGGAAGGCTACACCTTC CASSLRTGEGYTF
TRBJ1-1 NA TRBD1 TRBV9 TGTGCCAGCAGCGTAGGAGGACAGGGTGGGACTGAAGCTTTCTTT CASSVGGQGGTEAFF
TRBJ2-5 few NA TRBV19 TGTGCCAGTAGTAGCCTGGGGAGCCAAGAGACCCAGTACTTC CASSSLGSQETQYF
TRBJ2-5 NA NA TRBV10-3 TGTGCCATCAGGCTCAGCGGAGAAGAGACCCAGTACTTC CAIRLSGEETQYF
TRBJ1-2 NA NA TRBV7-2 TGTGCCAGCAGCTTAGCGGGTTCACCATCGGGAGGCTACACCTTC CASSLAGSPSGGYTF
TRBJ2-5 NA TRBD2 TRBV29-1 TGCAGCGTTGATCGGCAGGGAGGGGTGGAGACCCAGTACTTC CSVDRQGGVETQYF
TRBJ2-1 few TRBD2 TRBV29-1 TGCAGCGTTCTGAGCGGGGGGGACAATGAGCAGTTCTTC CSVLSGGDNEQFF
TRBJ2-6 NA NA TRBV27 TGTGCCAGCAGTGTCGACAGCTCTGGGGCCAACGTCCTGACTTTC CASSVDSSGANVLTF
TRBJ2-7 NA NA TRBV6-5 TGTGCCAGCAGTTACGGTCGGGGTTACGAGCAGTACTTC CASSYGRGYEQYF
TRBJ2-2 few NA TRBV27 TGTGCCAGCTCTGCGCGCCCGAACACCGGGGAGCTGTTTTTT CASSARPNTGELFF
TRBJ2-3 few NA TRBV5-1 TGCGCCAGCAGCGGAGGAAACAGGGTAGGAGATACGCAGTATTTT CASSGGNRVGDTQYF
TRBJ1-5 NA NA TRBV18 TGTGCCAGCTCACAACAGGGATATAGCAATCAGCCCCAGCATTTT CASSQQGYSNQPQHF
TRBJ1-5 NA NA TRBV18 TGTGCCAGCTCACCACCGGGGGTCACAGATAGCAATCAGCCCCAGCATTTT CASSPPGVTDSNQPQHF
TRBJ2-2 few TRBD1 TRBV30 TGTGCCCTTTCCCCCGGGACAGGGTTAACCGGGGAGCTGTTTTTT CALSPGTGLTGELFF